One T cell receptor (beta chain) is described in this entry. The specificity of this receptor is unknown. The record has no base qualities; no much larger clone is one base away. The data belong to a study of shared clonotypes between healthy human individuals (dated by TCRdb to the early 2020s). About the full investigation: The cohort included a few men and a couple of women between 18 and 49 years of age. For each donor, three plates each were used for CD4 naive and CD4 memory, two plates were used for CD8 naive, and one plate was used for CD8 memory. To increase sequencing depth and limit assay-specific biases, TCR repertoire library preparation and sequencing were carried out by different laboratories using diverse techniques. To estimate repertoire size and how much clonotypes are shared between individuals, the study performed deep sequencing of blood TCR repertoires from roughly five healthy adults. Leukapheresis yielded between about 0.85 and 9 billion PBMCs per donor. Beyond this particular receptor, the publication reports: Compared with non-shared clonotypes, the clonotypes found in all four sorted-subset donors had higher generation probabilities. Only blood was sampled, and tissue TCR repertoires likely differ from those in blood. When a handful of donors were compared, the shared fraction of clonotypes was 5% to 6.5% for naive CD4, around 3.5% for naive CD8, more than 2% for memory CD4, and 0.35% to 0.4% for memory CD8. Because the study included a small number of donors, the genetic and exposure-history diversity represented was limited. Even with the large sequencing depth, rarefaction of the sorted-subset datasets indicated that sequencing was incomplete. Based on pairwise subsampling, the degree of clonotype sharing among donors was expected to be affected by sequencing depth. Larger estimated clonotype richness was generally found for naive subsets than for memory subsets.

TCR CDR3 regions were amplified from genomic DNA by multiplex PCR using the deep immunoSEQ assay. Extracted genomic DNA from each cell subset was distributed evenly across all wells of several immunoSEQ 96-well plates, and each plate was treated as a replicate. For sorted subsets, roughly 200 ng genomic DNA, equal to tens of thousands of T cell genomes, was loaded into each replicate PCR. Purified libraries were measured with a Qubit 3.0 fluorometer, size-checked on a Bioanalyzer 2100, and measured again with the KAPA Library Quantification kit. A separate single-read 150-cycle Illumina NextSeq 550 flow cell was used to sequence each immunoSEQ 96-well plate. The source study handled its data this way. Because the immunoSEQ output held only junctional sequences and lacked quality scores, the filtering could not match the filtering applied to full-length reads. Sequences were annotated with PyIR, a Python wrapper for IgBLAST v1.9, using IMGT germline references to assign V/J genes and CDR3. Reads were filtered out if the reads had weak V/J assignments (E-value above 1e-6), no CDR3, stop codons, out-of-frame junctions, or ambiguous translated residues. V3J clonotypes were defined by identical inferred V gene, J gene, and CDR3 amino acid sequence. The percentage overlap between two repertoires was calculated by dividing the number of shared unique clonotypes by the size of the smaller repertoire. Three approaches were used to assess repertoire richness: RTK rarefaction, the Chao1 estimator, and Recon v2.1 estimates of unobserved clonotypes. Generation probabilities were computed with OLGA for all TCRbeta clonotypes obtained by the gDNA method from a handful of donors. Imported from immuneACCESS, the table was reduced by TCRdb to in-frame sequences with V and J called. These copies leave out some clones; in studies compared against another copy, an unresolved V gene accounts for under half, and the cause of the remainder is not known. V and J calls plus clone size are reproduced from that table; the DNA served to infer D and trimming. In this sample the table shows approximately 740,000 clones, roughly 92% of which occur a single time. The ten biggest clones cover 24% of the sample.

Trimming costs V 9 bases and J 3 bases, and their ends lie 12 bases apart. The CDR3 has 12 amino acids, counting the end cysteine and phenylalanine. Kept here is only the CDR3 DNA, which spans 36 bases and is read in frame from base 1. From the germline V gene (reference sequence), CDR1 is SEHNR and CDR2 is FQNEAQ. For the CD8 naive samples, CD45RO-negative cells were positively selected for CCR7, yielding a CD45RA+CCR7+ population from which TemRA cells were excluded. The donors were healthy, HIV-negative adults who had no recently reported acute infections or vaccinations. Only Caucasian adults living in Nashville, Tennessee, USA were represented among the donors. After blood collection by leukapheresis, PBMCs were isolated using Ficoll-Histopaque density gradient centrifugation and then cryopreserved in the vapor phase of liquid nitrogen. Purity and quantity of every magnetically sorted T cell population were checked by analytical flow cytometry. From each sorted fraction, genomic DNA was isolated and quantified by UV absorbance on a Nanodrop 2000c.

Input material: naive CD8+ T cells sorted from blood. What this sample's cell subset or site label stands for: CD45RA+CCR7+. This chain is built from TRBV7-9 and TRBJ2-7, with TRBD1 perhaps the D gene, on 6 matching bases. The sequence was obtained from a man aged 25 to 40 in good health. This receptor carries the CDR3 CASWTDRYEQYF. The DNA sequence reads TGTGCCAGTTGGACAGACCGCTACGAGCAGTACTTC.